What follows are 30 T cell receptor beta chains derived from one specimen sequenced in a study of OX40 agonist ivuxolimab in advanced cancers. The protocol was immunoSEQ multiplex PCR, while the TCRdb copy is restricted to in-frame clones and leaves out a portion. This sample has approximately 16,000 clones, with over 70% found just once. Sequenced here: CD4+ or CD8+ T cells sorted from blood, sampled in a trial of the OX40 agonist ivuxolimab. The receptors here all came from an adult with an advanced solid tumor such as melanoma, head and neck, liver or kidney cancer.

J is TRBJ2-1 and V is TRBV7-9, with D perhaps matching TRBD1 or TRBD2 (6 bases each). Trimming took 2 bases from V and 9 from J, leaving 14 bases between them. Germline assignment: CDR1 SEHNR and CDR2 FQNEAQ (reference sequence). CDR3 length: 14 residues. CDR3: CASSLKGGRGEQFF. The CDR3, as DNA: TGTGCCAGCAGCTTAAAGGGGGGTCGGGGTGAGCAGTTCTTC.

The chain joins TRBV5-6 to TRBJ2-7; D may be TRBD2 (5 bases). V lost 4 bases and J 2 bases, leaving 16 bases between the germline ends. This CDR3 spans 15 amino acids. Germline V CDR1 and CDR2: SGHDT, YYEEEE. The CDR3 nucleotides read TGTGCCAGCAGCCCATACCCGGGAACCACCTACGAGCAGTACTTC. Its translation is CASSPYPGTTYEQYF.

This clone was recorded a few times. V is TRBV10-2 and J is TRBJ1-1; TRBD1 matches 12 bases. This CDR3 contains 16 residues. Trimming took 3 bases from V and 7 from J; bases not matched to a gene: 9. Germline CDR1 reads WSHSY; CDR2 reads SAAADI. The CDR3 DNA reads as TGCGCCAGCAGTGACCCCGGGACAGGGGGCCGGAGTGAAGCTTTCTTT. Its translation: CASSDPGTGGRSEAFF.

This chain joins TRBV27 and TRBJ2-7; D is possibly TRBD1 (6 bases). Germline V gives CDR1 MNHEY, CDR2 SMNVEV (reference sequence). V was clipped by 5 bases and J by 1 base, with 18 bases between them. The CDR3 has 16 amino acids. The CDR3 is CASSRSKGERSYEQYF. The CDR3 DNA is TGTGCCAGCAGTCGCAGCAAGGGGGAGAGGTCCTACGAGCAGTACTTC.

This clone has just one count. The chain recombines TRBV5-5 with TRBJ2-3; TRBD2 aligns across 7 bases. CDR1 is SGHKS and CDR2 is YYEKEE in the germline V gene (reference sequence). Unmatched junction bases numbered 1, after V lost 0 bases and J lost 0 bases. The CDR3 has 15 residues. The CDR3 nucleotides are TGTGCCAGCAGCTTGGCCGGGGGGAGCACAGATACGCAGTATTTT. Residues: CASSLAGGSTDTQYF.

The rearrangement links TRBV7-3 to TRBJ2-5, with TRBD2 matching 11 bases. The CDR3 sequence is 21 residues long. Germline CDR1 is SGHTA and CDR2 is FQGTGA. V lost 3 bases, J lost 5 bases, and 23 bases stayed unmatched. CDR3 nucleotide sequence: TGTGCCAGCAGCTTCTTCCTTCCAAATCTAGCGGGGGGCCCAGGTGTGGAGACCCAGTACTTC. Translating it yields CASSFFLPNLAGGPGVETQYF.

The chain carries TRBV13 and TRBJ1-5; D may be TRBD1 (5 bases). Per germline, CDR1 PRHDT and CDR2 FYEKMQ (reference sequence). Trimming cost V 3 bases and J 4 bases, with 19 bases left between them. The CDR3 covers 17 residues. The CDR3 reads CASSLRGGQVANQPQHF. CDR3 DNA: TGTGCCAGCAGCTTGAGGGGAGGGCAGGTTGCAAATCAGCCCCAGCATTTT.

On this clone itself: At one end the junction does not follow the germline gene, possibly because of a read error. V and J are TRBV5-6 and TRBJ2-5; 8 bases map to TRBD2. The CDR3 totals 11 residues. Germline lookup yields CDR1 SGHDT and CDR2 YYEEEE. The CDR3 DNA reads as TGTGCCAGCAGCTGGGGACTAGTGGAGAACTTC. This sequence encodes CASSWGLVENF.

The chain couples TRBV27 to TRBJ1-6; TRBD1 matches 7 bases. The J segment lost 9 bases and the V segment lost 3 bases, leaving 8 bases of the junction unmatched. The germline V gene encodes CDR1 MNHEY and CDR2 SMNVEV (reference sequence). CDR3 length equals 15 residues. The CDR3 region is CASSLARQGSSPLHF. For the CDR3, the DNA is TGTGCCAGCAGTTTGGCGAGACAGGGTAGTTCACCCCTCCACTTT.

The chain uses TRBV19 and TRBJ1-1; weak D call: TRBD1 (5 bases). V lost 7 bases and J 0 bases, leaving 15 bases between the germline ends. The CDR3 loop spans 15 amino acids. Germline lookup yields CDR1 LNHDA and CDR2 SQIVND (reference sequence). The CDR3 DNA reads TGTGCCAGTAAAGGTACAGAGGACATGAACACTGAAGCTTTCTTT. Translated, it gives CASKGTEDMNTEAFF.

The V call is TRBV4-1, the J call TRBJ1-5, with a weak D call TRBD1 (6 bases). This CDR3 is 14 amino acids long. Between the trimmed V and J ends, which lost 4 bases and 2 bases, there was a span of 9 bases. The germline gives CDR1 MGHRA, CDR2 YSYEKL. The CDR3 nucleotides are TGCGCCAGCAGCCCGAGGGGGGGCAATCAGCCCCAGCATTTT. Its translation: CASSPRGGNQPQHF.

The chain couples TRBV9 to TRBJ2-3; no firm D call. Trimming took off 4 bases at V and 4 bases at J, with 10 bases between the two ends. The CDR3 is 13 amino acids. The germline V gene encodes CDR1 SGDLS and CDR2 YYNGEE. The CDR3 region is CASSPGSPDTQYF. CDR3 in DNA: TGTGCCAGCAGCCCAGGTAGCCCAGATACGCAGTATTTT.

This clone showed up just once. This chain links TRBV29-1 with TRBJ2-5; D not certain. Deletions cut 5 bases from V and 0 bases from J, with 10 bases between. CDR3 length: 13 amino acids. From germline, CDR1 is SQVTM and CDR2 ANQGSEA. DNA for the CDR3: TGCAGCGTTAGCGACCGGTACCAAGAGACCCAGTACTTC. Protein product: CSVSDRYQETQYF. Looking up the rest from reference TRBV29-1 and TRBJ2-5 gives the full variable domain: SAVISQKPSRDICQRGTSLTIQCQVDSQVTMMFWYRQQPGQSLTLIATANQGSEATYESGFVIDKFPISRPNLTFSTLTVSNMSPEDSSIYLCSVSDRYQETQYFGPGTRLLVL.

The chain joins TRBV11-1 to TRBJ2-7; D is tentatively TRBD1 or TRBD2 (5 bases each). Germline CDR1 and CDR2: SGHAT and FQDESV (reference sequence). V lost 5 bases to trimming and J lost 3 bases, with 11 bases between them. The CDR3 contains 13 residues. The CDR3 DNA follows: TGTGCCAGCAGCCGGGGCCCGAACTACGAGCAGTACTTC. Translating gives CASSRGPNYEQYF.

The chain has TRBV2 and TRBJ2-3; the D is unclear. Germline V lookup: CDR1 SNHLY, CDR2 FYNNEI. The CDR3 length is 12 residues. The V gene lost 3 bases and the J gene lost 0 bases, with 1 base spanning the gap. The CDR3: CASSDSTDTQYF. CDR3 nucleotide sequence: TGTGCCAGCAGTGACAGCACAGATACGCAGTATTTT.

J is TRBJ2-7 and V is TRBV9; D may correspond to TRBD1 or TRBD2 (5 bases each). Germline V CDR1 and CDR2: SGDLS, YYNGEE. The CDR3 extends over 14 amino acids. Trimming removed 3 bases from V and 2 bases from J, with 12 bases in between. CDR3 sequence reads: CASSAGTNPYEQYF. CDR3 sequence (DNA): TGTGCCAGCAGCGCCGGGACCAACCCCTACGAGCAGTACTTC.

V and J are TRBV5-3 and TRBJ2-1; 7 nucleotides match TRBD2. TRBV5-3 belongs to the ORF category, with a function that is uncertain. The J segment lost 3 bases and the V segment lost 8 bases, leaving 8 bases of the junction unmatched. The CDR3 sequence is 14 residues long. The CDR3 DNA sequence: TGTGCCAGCAGCCTCAGCGGGGACTACAATGAGCAGTTCTTC. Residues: CASSLSGDYNEQFF.

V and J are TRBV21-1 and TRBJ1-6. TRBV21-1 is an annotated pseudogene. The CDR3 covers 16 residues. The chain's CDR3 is CASSKRESPYNSPLHF. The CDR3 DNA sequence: TGTGCCAGCAGTAAACGCGAGTCCCCCTATAATTCACCCCTCCACTTT.

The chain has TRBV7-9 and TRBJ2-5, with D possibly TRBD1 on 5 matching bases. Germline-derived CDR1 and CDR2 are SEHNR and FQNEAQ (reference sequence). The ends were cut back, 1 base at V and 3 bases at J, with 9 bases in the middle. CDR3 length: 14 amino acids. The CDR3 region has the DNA TGTGCCAGCAGCTTAGGCGACAGAAAAGAGACCCAGTACTTC. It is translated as CASSLGDRKETQYF.

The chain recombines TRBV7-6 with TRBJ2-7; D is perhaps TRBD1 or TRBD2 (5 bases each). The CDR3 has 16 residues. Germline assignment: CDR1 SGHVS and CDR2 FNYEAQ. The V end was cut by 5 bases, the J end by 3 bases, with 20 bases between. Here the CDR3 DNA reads TGTGCCAGCAGCGCAGCCGGGACCGCGCCCCTCTACGAGCAGTACTTC. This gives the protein CASSAAGTAPLYEQYF.

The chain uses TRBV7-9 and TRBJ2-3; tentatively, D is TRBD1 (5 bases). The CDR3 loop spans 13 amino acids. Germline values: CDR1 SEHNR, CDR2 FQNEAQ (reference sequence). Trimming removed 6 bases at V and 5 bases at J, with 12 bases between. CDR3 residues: CASRGLDRDTQYF. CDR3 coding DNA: TGTGCCAGCAGGGGGCTAGACAGAGATACGCAGTATTTT.

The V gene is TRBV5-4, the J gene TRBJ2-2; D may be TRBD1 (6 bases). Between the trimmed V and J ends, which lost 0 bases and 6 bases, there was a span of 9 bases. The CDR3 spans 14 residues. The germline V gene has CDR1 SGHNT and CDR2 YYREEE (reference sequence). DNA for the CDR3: TGTGCCAGCAGCTTGGAGGGGGTTCCCGGGGAGCTGTTTTTT. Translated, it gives CASSLEGVPGELFF.

As DNA, the CDR3 is TGTGCTAGTGGGGGGGGACTAGCGGGCACAGATACGCAGTATTTT. It codes for CASGGGLAGTDTQYF. The chain uses TRBV12-5 and TRBJ2-3; 11 bases fit TRBD2. CDR1 and CDR2 from the germline V gene are LGHNT and FRNRAP. CDR3 length equals 15 residues. The V gene end was trimmed by 6 bases and the J gene end by 1 base; junction bases not matched to a gene: 3.

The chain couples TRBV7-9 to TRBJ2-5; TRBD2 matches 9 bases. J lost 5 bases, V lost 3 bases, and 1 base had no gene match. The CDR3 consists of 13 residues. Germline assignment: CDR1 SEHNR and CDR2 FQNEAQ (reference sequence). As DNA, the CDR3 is TGTGCCAGCAGCTTCAGCGGGGGGGAGACCCAGTACTTC. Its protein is CASSFSGGETQYF.

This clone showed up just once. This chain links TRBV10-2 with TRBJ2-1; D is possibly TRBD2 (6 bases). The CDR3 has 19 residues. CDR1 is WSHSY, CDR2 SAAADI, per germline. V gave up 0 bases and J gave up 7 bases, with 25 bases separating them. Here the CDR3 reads CASSESLVEGTGILNEQFF. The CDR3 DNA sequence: TGCGCCAGCAGTGAGTCCCTAGTGGAGGGGACTGGAATTTTGAATGAGCAGTTCTTC.

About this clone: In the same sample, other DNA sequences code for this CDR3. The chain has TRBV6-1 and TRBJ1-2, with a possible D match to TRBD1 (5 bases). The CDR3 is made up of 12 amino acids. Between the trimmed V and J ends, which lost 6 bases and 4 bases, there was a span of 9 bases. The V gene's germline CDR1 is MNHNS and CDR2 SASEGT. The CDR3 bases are TGTGCCAGCAGGTCAGGGCCCTATGGCTACACCTTC. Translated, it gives CASRSGPYGYTF.

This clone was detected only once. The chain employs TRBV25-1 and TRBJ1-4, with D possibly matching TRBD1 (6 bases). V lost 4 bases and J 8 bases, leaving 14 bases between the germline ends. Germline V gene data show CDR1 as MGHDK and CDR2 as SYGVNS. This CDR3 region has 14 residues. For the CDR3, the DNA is TGTGCCAGCAGTGGCCGGGGGCGCTCGGAAAAACTGTTTTTT. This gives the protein CASSGRGRSEKLFF.

This CDR3 reads CASSFLAGGTEAFF. The CDR3 DNA sequence: TGTGCCAGCAGCTTCTTGGCAGGGGGCACTGAAGCTTTCTTT. V usage is TRBV13 and J usage is TRBJ1-1; 7 bases are a match to TRBD1. The CDR3 totals 14 residues. V was clipped by 3 bases and J by 4 bases; unmatched bases: 5. CDR1 and CDR2 from the germline V gene are PRHDT and FYEKMQ (reference sequence).

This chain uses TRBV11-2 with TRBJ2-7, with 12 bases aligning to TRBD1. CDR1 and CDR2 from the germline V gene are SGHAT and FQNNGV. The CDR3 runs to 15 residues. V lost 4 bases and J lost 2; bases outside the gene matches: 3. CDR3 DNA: TGTGCCAGCAGCTGGGACAGGGGGCTCCCCTACGAGCAGTACTTC. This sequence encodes CASSWDRGLPYEQYF.

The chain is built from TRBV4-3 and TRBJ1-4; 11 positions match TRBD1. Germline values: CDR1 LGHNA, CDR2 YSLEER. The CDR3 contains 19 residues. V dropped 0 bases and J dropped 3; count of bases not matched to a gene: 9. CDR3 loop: CASSQDLWDRGMSNEKLFF. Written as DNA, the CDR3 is TGCGCCAGCAGCCAAGATCTTTGGGACAGGGGGATGTCTAATGAAAAACTGTTTTTT.